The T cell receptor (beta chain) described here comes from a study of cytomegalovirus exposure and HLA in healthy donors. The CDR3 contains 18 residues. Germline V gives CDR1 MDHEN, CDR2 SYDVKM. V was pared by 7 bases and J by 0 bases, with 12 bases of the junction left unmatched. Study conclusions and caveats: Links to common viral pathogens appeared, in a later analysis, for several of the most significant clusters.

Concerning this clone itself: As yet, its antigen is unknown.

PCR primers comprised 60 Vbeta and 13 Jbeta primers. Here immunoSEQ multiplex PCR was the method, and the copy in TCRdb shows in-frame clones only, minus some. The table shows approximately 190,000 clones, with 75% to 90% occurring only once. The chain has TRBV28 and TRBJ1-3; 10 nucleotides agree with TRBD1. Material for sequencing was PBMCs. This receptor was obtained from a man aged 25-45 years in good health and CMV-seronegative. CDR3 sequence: CASTSGTGEVSSGNTIYF. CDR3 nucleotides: TGTGCCAGCACCTCCGGGACAGGGGAGGTTAGCTCTGGAAACACCATATATTTT.